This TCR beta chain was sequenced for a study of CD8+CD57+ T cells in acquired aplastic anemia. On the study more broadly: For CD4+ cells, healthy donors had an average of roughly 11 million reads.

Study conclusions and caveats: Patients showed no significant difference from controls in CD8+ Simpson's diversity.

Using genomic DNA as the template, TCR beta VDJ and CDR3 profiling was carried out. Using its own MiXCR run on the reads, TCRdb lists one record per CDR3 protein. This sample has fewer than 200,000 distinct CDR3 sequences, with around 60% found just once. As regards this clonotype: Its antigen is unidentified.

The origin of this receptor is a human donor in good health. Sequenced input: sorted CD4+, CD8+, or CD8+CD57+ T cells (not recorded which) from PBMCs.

DNA of the CDR3: TGCAGTGCTGGGTACAGCTACGAGCAGTACTTC. Translating it yields CSAGYSYEQYF. The chain uses TRBV20-1 and TRBJ2-7; D unresolved. Germline CDR1 reads DFQATT; CDR2 reads SNEGSKA (reference sequence). The CDR3 is 11 residues long. Trimming removed 5 bases from V and 3 bases from J, with 8 bases in between.